This TCR beta chain was found in a study of cytomegalovirus exposure and HLA in healthy donors (dated 2017 in TCRdb). Context from the whole study: According to an earlier analysis of 450 to 650 of the donors, 200 million or so T cells yielded 120 million or so unique TCR beta sequences and about 280 Gb of sequence data. Approximately 300 gigabases of sequencing data and around 80 million unique TCR sequences made up an early release that covered approximately 650 HLA-typed donors. The genetic ancestry cluster associated with self-reported Caucasian donors included approximately 85% of the roughly 390 genotyped donors. The study aimed to test whether cataloging public T cell receptors could reveal signatures of past pathogen exposure. The study profiled the T cell repertoires of approximately 700 subjects by immunosequencing and related them to cytomegalovirus serostatus. In addition to the first cohort of 650 to 800 subjects, a separate validation cohort of 120 different subjects was used. The study combined high-throughput TCR immunosequencing, statistical association of individual TCRs with disease status, and machine learning to predict cytomegalovirus infection status. A later analysis re-analyzed previously published TCR beta repertoires from 550 to 700 donors and added high-resolution HLA genotyping to study TCR occurrence patterns. The later analysis used no new phenotypic data to find candidate immune exposures, relying instead on TCR beta sequences and their occurrence across donors. An earlier analysis of a few hundred of the donors applied high-throughput TCR beta sequencing to assess whether each TCR beta V gene segment acted as functional or pseudogenic. Alongside the repertoire data, information on donor age, sex, ethnicity and CMV serostatus was compiled. A later genetic analysis took genome-wide SNP genotypes for 398 of the 666 donors and used that subset as a discovery cohort. All discovery cohort repertoires had been generated on a single sequencing platform. Both class I and class II loci were covered by HLA typing, at four-digit resolution. Typing coverage varied by locus: roughly 620-640 donors for A, B, C, DRB1 and DQB1; approximately 500 for DQA1; around 570 for DPA1; fewer than 480 for DPB1. Because of strong linkage in the cohort, roughly five DR-DQ haplotypes were treated as single units for association and clustering. Among almost 400 genotyped donors of the cohort, an average of about 240,000 unique TCR beta nucleotide sequences were sequenced per donor, roughly 18% of them non-productive.

A word on this clone: No cognate antigen has been identified for it. One base away there is no much larger clone; base qualities are not given.

Libraries were built with the immunoSEQ multiplex PCR assay. A mixture of 60 forward primers for TCR Vbeta segments and 13 reverse primers for TCR Jbeta segments was used in the multiplex PCR. A multiplex PCR assay on genomic DNA amplified the CDR3 region of rearranged TCR beta genes. Amplified TCR beta libraries were sequenced as 87-base-pair reads on the Illumina HiSeq System. Under the source paper's analysis protocol: A later analysis tallied tens of millions of unique TCR beta chains across the roughly 610 repertoires, and approximately 11 million of those chains were shared by two or more donors. To remove PCR and sequencing errors, raw reads were error-corrected and collapsed into unique sequences using a nearest-neighbor algorithm that merged closely related sequences. CDR3 sequences were aligned to IMGT reference sequences to assign V, D and J gene segments. For a sequence to be retained, at least a six-nucleotide match to both a V gene segment and a J gene segment was required. A rearrangement counted as productive if the CDR3 had no stop codons and remained in frame with V and J, and every other rearrangement counted as non-productive. Following IMGT convention, CDR3 was defined as the stretch from the second conserved V-encoded cysteine up to the conserved J-encoded phenylalanine. In an earlier analysis of just under 600 of the donors, sequences lacking an unambiguous match to a single V gene segment were excluded. An earlier analysis of 587 of the donors called V segments functional above 56.7% productive rearrangements and segregating when the between-donor standard deviation exceeded 5%. A statistical classification framework was built to diagnose cytomegalovirus status from the catalog of TCR beta chain sequences. V and J gene assignment, in a later analysis, came from comparing TCR nucleotide sequences with IMGT/GENE-DB human TR gene sequences. A later analysis assigned CDR3 sequences and most-parsimonious VDJ recombination scenarios with the TCRdist pipeline. In a later analysis, every TCR beta chain was defined by the combination of its CDR3 amino acid sequence and its V-gene family, and reads without a unique V-gene family were dropped. A later analysis removed 500 to 600 highly shared, low-generation-probability nucleotide sequences to deal with suspected cross-contamination and a sequencing artifact. In a later analysis, a clonal expansion index for each public chain was calculated from normalized within-repertoire ranks of inferred template counts. In a later analysis, generation probabilities were computed with a VDJ recombination model fitted to out-of-frame rearrangements, and the resulting probabilities were checked against IGoR. Hypergeometric tests were used in a later analysis to score TCR-TCR, TCR-HLA and TCR-CMV co-occurrence, with a repertoire-size bias correction applied to the TCR pairs. In a later analysis, false discovery rates were estimated by permuting HLA or CMV assignments 20 times. In a later analysis, co-occurring TCRs were grouped using DBSCAN, and TCRdist sequence similarity was added for clustering within HLA-allele-positive subsets. Co-occurrence clustering excluded repertoires with fewer than 30,000 or more than 120,000 public chains, plus five with anomalous nucleotide sharing. TCRdb retrieved this table from immuneACCESS and kept in-frame rearrangements only. Not all clones are present; in checked studies, unresolved V genes account for under half, and no reason is known for the remainder. V and J calls and clone size follow that table, whereas D and trimming were derived from the DNA. This sample lists 190,000 or so clones; approximately 83% were detected once. The biggest ten clones account for roughly 0.098% of the sample.

The cohort comprised fewer than 700 healthy bone marrow donors. Cohort members were all nominally healthy when sampled, although unrecorded immune exposures were likely present. The donor tested CMV seronegative, placing the donor among the roughly 400 seronegative members of the cohort. Every donor gave a peripheral blood sample, and the peripheral blood mononuclear cells from that sample were used for TCR beta sequencing. Genomic DNA extraction from the blood cell samples was performed with the Qiagen DNeasy Blood Extraction Kit. The paper as a whole reports these results and caveats: A later genetic analysis associated a missense DCLRE1C variant with V-gene and J-gene trimming of TCR beta chains, and an independent cohort replicated the association. The classifier was reported to diagnose cytomegalovirus status with high specificity and sensitivity in both the original cohort and the validation cohort. The cohort was sequenced for TCR beta chains only, and without alpha or paired-chain data the features that could be detected were limited. A few of the identified cytomegalovirus-associated TCR beta chains were confirmed in vitro to be specific for cytomegalovirus antigens. According to a later analysis, parvovirus B19, influenza, CMV and Epstein-Barr virus appeared linked to several top co-occurrence clusters. Compared with equally common non-associated chains, HLA-associated TCR beta chains in a later analysis were more clonally expanded and had lower generation probabilities. Specific HLA alleles were associated with 16,951 TCR beta sequences at a false discovery rate of 0.05 in a later analysis. Sequencing depth was assumed to be roughly uniform across donors in the presence/absence analyses, though that assumption may not hold. According to the authors, the approach could potentially be generalized to other disease states and immunological phenotypes. When HLA alleles, especially DR and DQ, strongly co-occurred, TCR associations were difficult to assign to individual alleles. Broadly in line with IMGT annotations, most TCR beta V segments showed up in productive rearrangements about 90% or about 30% of the time in an earlier analysis of under 700 of the donors. A further reported finding was that TCR beta sequences accurately predicted the HLA-A and HLA-B alleles for most subjects in the first cohort. A cluster of highly shared sequence variants was judged likely to be a technical artifact of the sequencing pipeline. According to a later analysis, TCR association rates differed among HLA loci, with DRB1 alleles showing the most associated TCRs and HLA-C alleles showing the fewest. Because HLA typing was missing for some donors at each locus, association tests included only the typed subset. Some IMGT-functional V segments, including TRBV6-2 and TRBV6-3, could not be told apart with the 87-base-pair reads, so those segments were excluded. According to a later analysis, most CMV-associated TCR beta chains appeared to be HLA-restricted, and the HLA associations seemed to be driven largely by CMV exposure. For the cohort, immune exposure information was limited to CMV serostatus. Most TCR sequences were observed very rarely across donors, whereas some public TCRs were present in many individuals. Because counts were too low, seventeen rarely observed V segments, including chromosome 9 orphons, were excluded from the earlier analysis of 587 of the donors. The study gave a list of some 150 TCR beta chains associated with cytomegalovirus. According to a later genetic analysis, donors in an Asian-associated ancestry cluster had fewer N-insertions in productive TCRs than the approximately 670-donor mean. Correlated functional status among segregating V segments might be attributable to linkage disequilibrium, but an unknown experimental factor could not be ruled out.

From the germline V gene, CDR1 is MNHNS and CDR2 is SASEGT. V is shortened by 0 bases, J by 3 bases, and the region joining them spans 5 bases. The CDR3 has 13 amino acids, counting the end cysteine and phenylalanine. Left in the record is the CDR3 DNA by itself, 39 bases read in frame from the first base. The TCR originated in a boy aged 2 to 10 in good health and CMV-seronegative. The sequence is built from TRBV6-1 and TRBJ1-2, with no D gene named confidently. Material: PBMCs. This receptor carries the CDR3 CASSEAGDYGYTF. The DNA is TGTGCCAGCAGTGAAGCGGGAGACTATGGCTACACCTTC.